This TCR beta chain was found in a study of shared T cell receptors in the human thymus. TCRdb keeps only in-frame clones here, not all; method: immunoSEQ multiplex PCR. The sample includes about 730,000 clones, approximately 83% seen only once; the top ten take 0.008% to 0.011%. V lost 3 bases and J lost 4, with 15 bases in between. Germline V CDR1 and CDR2: SQVTM, ANQGSEA. CDR3 length: 14 residues. The same specimen was also included in a second study, on human thymus T cells.

The J gene is TRBJ1-1, the V gene TRBV29-1; the D is unclear. This clonotype originated in a girl under three years old with a congenital heart defect. Specimen: thymocytes. The CDR3 region is CSVDGLRVGTEAFF. The CDR3 coding sequence is TGCAGCGTTGATGGTCTGCGGGTCGGCACTGAAGCTTTCTTT.